The text below deals with one T cell receptor (beta chain). Its specific antigen is unknown. No base quality values were provided; no much bigger clone lies one nucleotide off. The immunoSEQ Assay, a bias-controlled multiplex PCR, was used to amplify TCRbeta CDR3 regions from genomic DNA. As for how the authors treated the data: The number of nucleated cells in each sample was estimated from the amplification of reference gene primers within the assay. To quantify the absolute abundance of each unique TCRbeta CDR3 rearrangement, sequence reads were collapsed and filtered. For each sample, productive Simpson clonality was calculated as the square root of Simpson's diversity index over productive rearrangements. This immuneACCESS table, as held by TCRdb, lists in-frame sequences with V and J called but not all clones. Of the missing ones, under half trace to an unresolved V gene in checked studies; the others have no known cause. V, J and clone size are taken as reported in that table, and D and trimming were inferred from the DNA itself. The sample table lists around 100,000 clones, roughly 76% of them with a count of one. Clones ranked in the top ten supply less than 6% of the sample.

This sample is part of a study of blood T cell repertoires in COVID-19 (TCRdb year 2020). For the wider study: The collaborator samples originated in the United States, Italy and Spain and spanned the acute and convalescent phases of COVID-19. The prospective study material was composed of cDNA or gDNA derived from T cells, B-cell-depleted T cells, or PBMCs. Subjects who had been exposed to COVID-19, were actively infected with it, or had recovered from it provided the deeply sampled blood TCRbeta repertoires that made up the dataset. The repertoires were released in a freely available public database meant as a resource for research on the immune response to SARS-CoV-2. Samples came from the ongoing ImmuneRACE study (first 160 participants) plus 1,254 subjects from 6 global collaborators. A de-identified subject ID, COVID-19 status, age in years and sex were almost always included in the sample metadata. HLA class I and class II types, where available, came from metadata supplied by the sample provider rather than from assay-based typing. Study-wide findings and limitations: Clinical and demographic metadata were provided uncurated, with the amount varying by source and participant.

One collaborating source in Seattle enrolled patients during active infection and followed them longitudinally through the course of disease. Each collaborating institution followed its own protocols to collect whole blood in K2EDTA tubes. For TCRbeta analysis, collaborator samples were shipped as frozen whole blood, as isolated PBMCs, or as DNA extracted from either sample type. Inclusive of the bounding cysteine and phenylalanine, the CDR3 is 15 residues long. The entry retains the CDR3 DNA only, 45 bases that are in frame from base 1. V is cut by 4 bases and J by 5 bases, and the space between the germline ends is 17 bases. CDR1 and CDR2, looked up from the germline V gene, are SGHDN and FVKESK.

Recombination linked TRBV14 to TRBJ1-2; TRBD1 might be the D gene, on 6 matching bases. The receptor comes from a man of 80 years or more with COVID-19, enrolled during active disease. The source material was peripheral blood. The CDR3 loop reads CASSPNRAQHYGYTF. The sequenced DNA is TGTGCCAGCAGCCCTAACAGGGCCCAGCATTATGGCTACACCTTC.